These T cell receptor beta chains were read from a single sample in a study of spatial heterogeneity in lung cancer. MiXCR was run by TCRdb on the 5' RACE reads, yielding one entry per CDR3 protein. The sample has about 5,000 distinct CDR3 sequences; less than 3% are singletons. Sequencing was performed on normal lung tissue next to the tumor, taken at surgery. These receptors were taken from a male donor with early-stage non-small cell lung cancer. Both conserved end residues are part of each CDR3. The order of the fields is D gene, clone size, J gene, V gene, CDR3 protein, CDR3 DNA. D genes are given only for firm matches. The listing skips clone size in some rows; elsewhere it reads once, few, many or a size class.

- medium-sized TRBJ2-3 TRBV27 CASRGDTQYF TGTGCCAGCAGAGGAGATACGCAGTATTTT
- - TRBJ1-3 TRBV11-2 CASSLRVGVGNTIYF TGTGCCAGCAGCTTAAGGGTGGGAGTTGGAAACACCATATATTTT
TRBD1 many TRBJ2-6 TRBV6-6 CASMTGLNSGANVLTF TGTGCCAGCATGACAGGGTTAAACTCTGGGGCCAACGTCCTGACTTTC
- medium-sized TRBJ1-5 TRBV9 CASSVDGAGQPQHF TGTGCCAGCAGCGTAGATGGGGCTGGTCAGCCCCAGCATTTT
- - TRBJ2-3 TRBV12-5 CASGAPRSTDTQYF TGTGCTAGTGGGGCGCCCCGGAGCACAGATACGCAGTATTTT
- many TRBJ1-2 TRBV9 CASSGGEGYYGYTF TGTGCCAGCAGCGGAGGGGAGGGTTACTATGGCTACACCTTC
TRBD2 many TRBJ2-2 TRBV11-2 CASSRWTSGRTGGELFF TGTGCCAGCAGCCGTTGGACTAGCGGGAGAACAGGCGGGGAGCTGTTTTTT
- many TRBJ1-6 TRBV4-3 CASSPSGVSDSPLHF TGCGCCAGCAGCCCTTCTGGGGTTTCTGATTCACCCCTCCACTTT
- many TRBJ2-2 TRBV6-5 CASSYVGRGTGELFF TGTGCCAGCAGTTACGTCGGAAGAGGCACCGGGGAGCTGTTTTTT
- many TRBJ1-5 TRBV7-9 CASSANREGGQPQHF TGTGCCAGCAGCGCCAACAGGGAGGGAGGCCAGCCCCAGCATTTT
TRBD1 medium-sized TRBJ1-2 TRBV29-1 CSAVVRDRANYGYTF TGCAGCGCCGTGGTCCGGGACAGGGCTAACTATGGCTACACCTTC
- many TRBJ1-1 TRBV14 CASSRLLGAGAEAFF TGTGCCAGCAGCCGTCTTTTGGGGGCAGGGGCTGAAGCTTTCTTT
TRBD2 many TRBJ2-2 TRBV6-6 CASSPLAGGSPGELFF TGTGCCAGCAGTCCCCTAGCGGGAGGGTCCCCCGGGGAGCTGTTTTTT
TRBD1 many TRBJ2-3 TRBV5-1 CASSFQGAKADTQYF TGCGCCAGCAGCTTTCAGGGGGCGAAGGCAGATACGCAGTATTTT
- medium-sized TRBJ2-1 TRBV20-1 CSAREAGKNAYNEQFF TGCAGTGCTAGAGAGGCCGGGAAGAACGCCTACAATGAGCAGTTCTTC
- many TRBJ2-2 TRBV9 CASSADSFDTGELFF TGTGCCAGCAGCGCCGACAGCTTCGACACCGGGGAGCTGTTTTTT
TRBD2 many TRBJ2-7 TRBV7-2 CASSSGREGEQYF TGTGCCAGCAGCTCTGGTAGGGAGGGCGAGCAGTACTTC
- medium-sized TRBJ2-5 TRBV6-5 CASSRGTGQETQYF TGTGCCAGCAGCCGCGGGACTGGACAAGAGACCCAGTACTTC
TRBD1 many TRBJ1-5 TRBV7-2 CASSSQGSGNQPQHF TGTGCCAGCAGCTCACAGGGGTCGGGCAATCAGCCCCAGCATTTT
TRBD2 medium-sized TRBJ2-1 TRBV7-3 CASSLTLASGYNEQFF TGTGCCAGCAGCTTAACGTTGGCTAGCGGATACAATGAGCAGTTCTTC
- medium-sized TRBJ1-2 TRBV27 CASSFSANYGYTF TGTGCCAGCAGTTTCTCAGCTAACTATGGCTACACCTTC
- many TRBJ2-5 TRBV12-3/TRBV12-4 CASSPDRARAQYF TGTGCCAGCAGCCCGGACCGCGCCAGGGCCCAGTACTTC
- medium-sized TRBJ2-6 TRBV21-1 CASSMLWTGRTGANVLTF TGTGCCAGCAGCATGCTTTGGACAGGGAGAACTGGGGCCAACGTCCTGACTTTC
- many TRBJ2-6 TRBV18 CASSPASSGANVLTF TGTGCCAGCTCACCTGCGAGCTCTGGGGCCAACGTCCTGACTTTC
- many TRBJ1-1 TRBV19 CASSTGFKNTEAFF TGTGCCAGTAGTACCGGATTCAAGAACACTGAAGCTTTCTTT
- medium-sized TRBJ2-5 TRBV12-3/TRBV12-4 CASSIYRGPHETQYF TGTGCCAGCAGTATCTACCGGGGACCCCACGAGACCCAGTACTTC
- medium-sized TRBJ1-1 TRBV20-1 CSARTKNTEAFF TGCAGTGCTAGAACCAAGAACACTGAAGCTTTCTTT
- medium-sized TRBJ2-6 TRBV7-6 CASSPTAALSGANVLTF TGTGCCAGCAGCCCGACGGCAGCACTCTCTGGGGCCAACGTCCTGACTTTC
TRBD2 medium-sized TRBJ2-5 TRBV4-3 CASSQHGLEEETQYF TGCGCCAGCAGCCAACATGGACTAGAGGAAGAGACCCAGTACTTC
TRBD2 many TRBJ2-3 TRBV20-1 CSAAKRAGETDTQYF TGCAGTGCAGCCAAGAGAGCGGGAGAGACAGATACGCAGTATTTT
TRBD1 medium-sized TRBJ1-5 TRBV12-3/TRBV12-4 CASSWGQVNSNQPQHF TGTGCCAGCAGTTGGGGACAGGTTAATAGCAATCAGCCCCAGCATTTT
- medium-sized TRBJ2-2 TRBV6-6 CASSYSASWAGELFF TGTGCCAGCAGTTACTCAGCTAGTTGGGCCGGGGAGCTGTTTTTT
TRBD1 many TRBJ2-1 TRBV20-1 CSATHRGSYNEQFF TGCAGTGCGACACACAGGGGATCCTACAATGAGCAGTTCTTC
TRBD1 many TRBJ2-3 TRBV6-1 CATLKQGAADTQYF TGTGCCACCCTAAAACAGGGGGCCGCAGATACGCAGTATTTT
- many TRBJ2-3 TRBV25-1 CASGGFLGDTQYF TGTGCCAGCGGTGGGTTTCTGGGAGATACGCAGTATTTT
- medium-sized TRBJ1-1 TRBV5-1 CASSLGPGKSGTEAFF TGCGCCAGCAGCTTGGGCCCGGGTAAGTCGGGCACTGAAGCTTTCTTT
- medium-sized TRBJ1-2 TRBV20-1 CSAMTLGDGGYTF TGCAGTGCCATGACGTTGGGGGATGGCGGCTACACCTTC
- medium-sized TRBJ2-1 TRBV2 CAAGRGGWNEQFF TGTGCCGCCGGGCGGGGCGGTTGGAATGAGCAGTTCTTC
- medium-sized TRBJ2-5 TRBV7-9 CASSRRQETQYF TGTGCCAGCAGTCGCCGCCAAGAGACCCAGTACTTC
TRBD2 medium-sized TRBJ2-1 TRBV6-5 CASSYSIGSRSGSSYNEQFF TGTGCCAGCAGTTACTCGATAGGAAGTAGAAGCGGGAGCTCCTACAATGAGCAGTTCTTC
- - TRBJ2-7 TRBV7-2 CASSLIPCEQYF TGTGCCAGCAGCTTAATTCCTTGCGAGCAGTACTTC
- medium-sized TRBJ1-6 TRBV27 CASSLFPPARGSSYNSPLHF TGTGCCAGCAGTTTATTCCCCCCCGCCCGGGGGAGCTCCTATAATTCACCCCTCCACTTT